The source of this TCR beta chain is a study of human T cells and chemical hapten exposure. Study details: Patch tests applied 0.01% DPC to the upper back and were scored after 6 days. Study-wide findings and caveats: TCRs at a frequency above 1 in 1000 stayed unchanged with DPC sensitization.

Original analysis: Counting gave a median of around 100,000 TCRs per sample, with values ranging from about 23,224 to 750,000. A single record per CDR3 protein comes from TCRdb applying MiXCR to the RACE reads. TCRdb, not the original authors, processed these V and J calls. Of approximately 320,000 distinct CDR3 sequences listed, over 5% are singletons. There are 14 residues in the CDR3. Germline CDR1 reads DFQATT; CDR2 reads SNEGSKA (reference sequence). With V trimmed by 4 bases and J by 7 bases, 4 bases remained unmatched. Time point meaning: pre-sensitization, week 0. The treatment is: therapeutic diphenylcyclopropenone sensitization with weekly scalp DPC. This clonotype came up a few times. Its antigen remains unidentified.

This sequence originates from a woman aged 18-29 years with alopecia areata. Some clones in this sample may be carry-over from other donors' samples. The V and J genes are TRBV20-1 and TRBJ1-6; 10 bases fit TRBD1. Source: whole blood, taken in connection with sensitization to the hapten diphenylcyclopropenone (DPC). The chain's CDR3 is CSATGQGVNSPLHF. The CDR3 nucleotides read TGCAGTGCTACCGGACAGGGGGTAAATTCACCCCTCCACTTT.